This T cell receptor beta chain appears in the sequencing data of a study of regulatory T cells in long-lasting Graves disease. Time point of the sample: newly diagnosed GD, antithyroid drugs for less than 3 months. PBMC RNA served as the TCR library source. Losses at the gene ends were 2 bases for V and 7 bases for J; bases not matched to a gene: 9. The germline gives CDR1 KGHDR, CDR2 SFDVKD. The CDR3 has 18 amino acids. This clonotype was detected many times. iRepertoire HTBI primers and Arm-PCR of CDR3 regions built TCR beta libraries. TCRdb called the multiplex PCR reads again in MiXCR, with one record for every CDR3 protein. The sample shows 440,000 or so distinct CDR3 sequences, approximately 15% of them seen only once. These sequences were also reported in another study, on T cells in Graves' hyperthyroidism and ophthalmopathy. That report adds: Clonotypes that were expanded in thyroid above 0.001 mostly appeared in blood too.

This TCR was recovered from a woman aged 25 to 39 with Graves disease. The V call is TRBV24-1, the J call TRBJ2-1; 14 bases are a match to TRBD2. Sequencing was performed on peripheral blood mononuclear cells (PBMCs), taken at new diagnosis, from a patient treated with antithyroid drugs. CDR3 sequence reads: CATSDSGLAGGPRNEQFF. The CDR3 nucleotides are TGTGCCACCAGTGATTCCGGACTAGCGGGAGGACCTCGGAATGAGCAGTTCTTC.